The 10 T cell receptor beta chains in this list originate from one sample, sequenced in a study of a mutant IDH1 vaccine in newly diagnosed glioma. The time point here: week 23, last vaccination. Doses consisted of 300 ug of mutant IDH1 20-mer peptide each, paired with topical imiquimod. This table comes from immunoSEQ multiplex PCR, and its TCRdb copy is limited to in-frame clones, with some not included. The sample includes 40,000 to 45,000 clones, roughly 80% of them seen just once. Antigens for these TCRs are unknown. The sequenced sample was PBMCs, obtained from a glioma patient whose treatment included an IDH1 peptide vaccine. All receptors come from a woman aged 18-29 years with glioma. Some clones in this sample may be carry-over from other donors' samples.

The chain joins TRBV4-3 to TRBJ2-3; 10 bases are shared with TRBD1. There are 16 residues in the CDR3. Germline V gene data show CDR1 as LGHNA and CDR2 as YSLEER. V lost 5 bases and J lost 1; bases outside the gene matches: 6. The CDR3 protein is CASSVGGTGGTDTQYF. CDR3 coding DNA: TGCGCCAGCAGCGTAGGCGGGACAGGGGGCACAGATACGCAGTATTTT.

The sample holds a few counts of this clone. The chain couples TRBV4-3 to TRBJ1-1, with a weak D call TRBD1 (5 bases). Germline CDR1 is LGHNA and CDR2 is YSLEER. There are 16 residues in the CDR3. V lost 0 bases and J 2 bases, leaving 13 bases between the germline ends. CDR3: CASSQDSYGGNTEAFF. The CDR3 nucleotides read TGCGCCAGCAGCCAAGATTCGTACGGGGGAAACACTGAAGCTTTCTTT.

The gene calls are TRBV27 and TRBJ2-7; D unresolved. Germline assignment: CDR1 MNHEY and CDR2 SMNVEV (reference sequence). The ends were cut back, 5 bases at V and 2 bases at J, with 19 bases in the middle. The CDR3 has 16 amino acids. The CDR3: CASSASLESYTYEQYF. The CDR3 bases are TGTGCCAGCAGTGCATCATTAGAGTCTTATACCTACGAGCAGTACTTC.

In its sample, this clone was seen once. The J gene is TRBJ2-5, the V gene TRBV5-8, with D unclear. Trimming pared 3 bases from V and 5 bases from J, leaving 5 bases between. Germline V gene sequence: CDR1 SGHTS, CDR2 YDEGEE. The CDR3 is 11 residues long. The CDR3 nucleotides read TGTGCCAGCAGCTCTCCGGAGACCCAGTACTTC. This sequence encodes CASSSPETQYF.

CDR3 amino acids: CASSLTSGSTDTQYF. Here the CDR3 DNA reads TGCGCCAGCAGCTTGACTAGCGGGAGCACAGATACGCAGTATTTT. This sequence joins TRBV5-1 and TRBJ2-3; 9 bases match TRBD2. V shed 1 base and J 0 bases; nucleotides not matched to a gene: 0. Germline loops: CDR1 SGHRS, CDR2 YFSETQ. The CDR3 sequence is 15 residues long.

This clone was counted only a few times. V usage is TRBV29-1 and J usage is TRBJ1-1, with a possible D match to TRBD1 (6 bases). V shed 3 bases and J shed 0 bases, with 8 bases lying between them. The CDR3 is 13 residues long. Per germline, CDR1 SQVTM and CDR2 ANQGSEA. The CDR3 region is CSVEDRLNTEAFF. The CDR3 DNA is TGCAGCGTTGAGGACAGACTGAACACTGAAGCTTTCTTT.

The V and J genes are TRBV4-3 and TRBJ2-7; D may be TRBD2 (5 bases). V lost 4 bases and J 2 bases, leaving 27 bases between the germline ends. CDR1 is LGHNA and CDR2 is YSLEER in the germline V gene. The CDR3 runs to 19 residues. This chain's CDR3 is CASSPRRVSGLIGAYEQYF. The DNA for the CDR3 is TGCGCCAGCAGCCCTCGGCGAGTCTCGGGATTGATTGGTGCCTACGAGCAGTACTTC.

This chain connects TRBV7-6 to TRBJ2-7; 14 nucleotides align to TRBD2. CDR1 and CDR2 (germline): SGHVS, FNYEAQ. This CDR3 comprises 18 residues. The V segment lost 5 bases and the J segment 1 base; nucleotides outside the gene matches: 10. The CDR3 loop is CASSRGTSGRTTSYEQYF. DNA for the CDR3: TGTGCCAGCAGCCGCGGGACTAGCGGGAGAACCACTTCCTACGAGCAGTACTTC.

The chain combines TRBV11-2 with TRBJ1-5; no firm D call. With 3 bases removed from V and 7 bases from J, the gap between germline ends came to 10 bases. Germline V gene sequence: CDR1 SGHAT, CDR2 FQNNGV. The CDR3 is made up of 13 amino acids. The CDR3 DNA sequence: TGTGCCAGCAGCTTTCACGACCAACAGCCCCAGCATTTT. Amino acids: CASSFHDQQPQHF.

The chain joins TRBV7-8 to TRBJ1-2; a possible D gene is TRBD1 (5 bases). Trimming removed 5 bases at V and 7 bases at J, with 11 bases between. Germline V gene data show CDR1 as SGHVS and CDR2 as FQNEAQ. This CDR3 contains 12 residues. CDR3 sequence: CASSPGDSGYTF. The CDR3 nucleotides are TGTGCCAGCAGCCCGGGGGACTCTGGCTACACCTTC. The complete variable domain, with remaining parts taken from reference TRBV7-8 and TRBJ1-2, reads GAGVSQSPRYKVAKRGQDVALRCDPISGHVSLFWYQQALGQGPEFLTYFQNEAQLDKSGLPSDRFFAERPEGSVSTLKIQRTQQEDSAVYLCASSPGDSGYTFGSGTRLTVV.